What follows is one T cell receptor (beta chain) and its context. Its specific antigen is unknown. Base qualities are not recorded, but no much larger clone differs from it by a single base. The library was prepared using the immunoSEQ multiplex PCR assay. The multiplex PCR relied on a mix of 60 forward primers for TCR Vbeta segments and 13 reverse primers for TCR Jbeta segments. Amplification of the CDR3 region of rearranged TCR beta genes was performed with a multiplex PCR assay on genomic DNA. On the Illumina HiSeq System, the amplified TCR beta libraries were sequenced as 87-base-pair reads. Concerning the study's data processing: A later analysis tallied 80 million to 95 million unique TCR beta chains across the 650 to 750 repertoires, and about 10 million of those chains were shared by two or more donors. Raw reads were error-corrected and collapsed into unique sequences by a nearest-neighbor algorithm in which closely related sequences were merged to remove PCR and sequencing errors. To assign V, D and J gene segments, CDR3 sequences were aligned to IMGT reference sequences. Each retained sequence needed at least a six-nucleotide match to both a V gene segment and a J gene segment. Rearrangements were classified as productive when the CDR3 lacked stop codons and remained in frame with V and J, and all other rearrangements were classified as non-productive. CDR3 was defined according to IMGT convention as the region running from the second conserved V-encoded cysteine to the conserved J-encoded phenylalanine. The earlier analysis of about 590 of the donors excluded sequences that lacked an unambiguous match to a single V gene segment. An earlier analysis of about 590 of the donors classified V segments as functional when productive rearrangements were above 56.7% and as segregating when the standard deviation between donors was above 5%. A statistical classification framework was built to diagnose cytomegalovirus status from the catalog of TCR beta chain sequences. In a later analysis, TCR nucleotide sequences were compared against IMGT/GENE-DB human TR gene sequences so that V and J genes could be assigned. A later analysis assigned CDR3 sequences and most-parsimonious VDJ recombination scenarios with the TCRdist pipeline. A later analysis defined each TCR beta chain by its CDR3 amino acid sequence plus V-gene family, and excluded reads lacking a unique V-gene family. A later analysis removed 550 to 700 highly shared, low-generation-probability nucleotide sequences to deal with suspected cross-contamination and a sequencing artifact. A later analysis calculated a clonal expansion index for each public chain from normalized within-repertoire ranks of inferred template counts. In a later analysis, generation probabilities were computed with a VDJ recombination model fitted to out-of-frame rearrangements, and the resulting probabilities were checked against IGoR. In a later analysis, hypergeometric tests were used to score TCR-TCR, TCR-HLA and TCR-CMV co-occurrence, with a repertoire-size bias correction applied to TCR pairs. To estimate false discovery rates, a later analysis permuted the HLA or CMV assignments 20 times. In a later analysis, co-occurring TCRs were grouped using DBSCAN, with TCRdist sequence similarity added in when clustering inside HLA-allele-positive subsets. Co-occurrence clustering excluded repertoires with fewer than 30,000 or more than 120,000 public chains, plus five with anomalous nucleotide sharing. The source is immuneACCESS, and TCRdb retained only in-frame sequences with V and J called. Part of the clones is not carried over; for the studies checked, unresolved V genes explain less than half of this, and the remainder is unexplained. For V, J and clone size, that table is used; D and trimming come from the DNA. The sample has under 200,000 clones on record, 82% of them singletons. The ten largest clonotypes hold roughly 1.5% of the sample.

These data belong to a study of cytomegalovirus exposure and HLA in healthy donors (TCRdb year 2017). Regarding the complete study: An earlier analysis of some 500 of the donors reported 250 to 350 Gb of sequence data and roughly 110 million unique TCR beta sequences from 150 million to 200 million T cells. An early release covering roughly 600 HLA-typed donors comprised about 300 gigabases of sequencing data and around 80 million unique TCR sequences. Of the roughly 420 genotyped donors, 70% to 90% were placed in the genetic ancestry cluster associated with self-reported Caucasian donors. The aim of the study was to test whether cataloging public T cell receptors could identify signatures of past pathogen exposure. The study used immunosequencing to profile the T cell repertoires of some 600 subjects and linked those repertoires to cytomegalovirus serostatus. Along with the approximately 650-subject first cohort, a separate validation cohort of around 120 different subjects was used. To predict cytomegalovirus infection status, the study combined high-throughput TCR immunosequencing, statistical association of individual TCRs with disease status, and machine learning. A later analysis re-analyzed previously published TCR beta repertoires from 650 to 800 donors and added high-resolution HLA genotyping to study TCR occurrence patterns. The later analysis used no new phenotypic data to find candidate immune exposures, relying instead on TCR beta sequences and their occurrence across donors. An earlier analysis of approximately 630 of the donors applied high-throughput TCR beta sequencing to assess whether each TCR beta V gene segment acted as functional or pseudogenic. Donor age, sex, ethnicity and CMV serostatus were compiled alongside the repertoire data. Genome-wide SNP genotypes for about 65% of the 666 donors were used in a later genetic analysis, which treated that subset as a discovery cohort. All discovery cohort repertoires had been generated using a single sequencing platform. Both class I and class II loci were covered by HLA typing, at four-digit resolution. The number of donors typed differed by locus, with 629-630 for A, B, C, DRB1 and DQB1, more than 500 for DQA1, 600 to 610 for DPA1, and around 450 for DPB1. Because of strong linkage in the cohort, roughly five DR-DQ haplotypes were treated as single units for association and clustering. Across approximately 400 genotyped donors of the cohort, an average of about 250,000 unique TCR beta nucleotide sequences per donor were sequenced, and about a sixth of those sequences were non-productive.

General study outcomes and caveats: A few of the identified cytomegalovirus-associated TCR beta chains were confirmed in vitro to be specific for cytomegalovirus antigens. Cytomegalovirus status was reported to be diagnosed by the classifier with high specificity and sensitivity in both the original and validation cohorts. The 87-base-pair reads could not distinguish some IMGT-functional V segments, including TRBV6-2 and TRBV6-3, so those segments were excluded. Sequencing depth was assumed to be roughly uniform across donors in the presence/absence analyses, though that assumption may not hold. Most TCR sequences were seen in very few donors, while some public TCRs were found in many individuals. An earlier analysis of some 590 of the donors showed that most TCR beta V segments appeared in productive rearrangements either about 87% or about 30% of the time, which broadly matched IMGT annotations. Compared with equally common non-associated chains, HLA-associated TCR beta chains in a later analysis were more clonally expanded and had lower generation probabilities. A further reported finding was that TCR beta sequences accurately predicted the HLA-A and HLA-B alleles for most subjects in the first cohort. When HLA alleles, especially DR and DQ, strongly co-occurred, TCR associations were difficult to assign to individual alleles. Only TCR beta chains were sequenced in this cohort, and the absence of alpha or paired-chain data limited detectable features. In a later genetic analysis, a missense DCLRE1C variant was associated with V-gene and J-gene trimming of TCR beta chains, and the association was replicated in an independent cohort. Because HLA typing was missing for some donors at each locus, association tests included only the typed subset. Immune exposure information for the cohort was limited to CMV serostatus. In a later analysis, TCR association rates were found to vary across HLA loci, with the most associated TCRs seen for DRB1 alleles and the fewest for HLA-C alleles. A total of 164 TCR beta chains were listed by the study as associated with cytomegalovirus. In a later analysis, 15,000 to 20,000 TCR beta sequences were associated with specific HLA alleles at a false discovery rate of 0.05. Around 16 rarely observed V segments, including chromosome 9 orphons, were excluded from the earlier analysis of approximately 500 of the donors because counts were too low. The authors suggested that the approach could potentially be generalized to other disease states and immunological phenotypes. A later analysis found that most CMV-associated TCR beta chains appeared HLA-restricted, with HLA associations seemingly driven largely by CMV exposure. In a later genetic analysis, fewer N-insertions in productive TCRs were reported among donors in an Asian-associated ancestry cluster than the 666-donor mean. Linkage disequilibrium might explain the correlated functional status among segregating V segments, but an unknown experimental factor could not be excluded. The sequencing pipeline was judged likely to have produced a cluster of highly shared sequence variants as a technical artifact. In a later analysis, several top co-occurrence clusters were reported to appear linked to parvovirus B19, influenza, CMV and Epstein-Barr virus.

The cohort was made up of around 720 healthy bone marrow donors. At the time of sampling, every cohort member was nominally healthy, though immune exposures that went unrecorded were likely present. The donor tested CMV seronegative and was one of the 352 seronegative cohort members. Each donor provided a peripheral blood sample, and peripheral blood mononuclear cells were used for TCR beta sequencing. The Qiagen DNeasy Blood Extraction Kit was used to extract genomic DNA from the blood cell samples. V is clipped by 0 bases and J by 6 bases, and the sequence between their germline boundaries is 17 bases long. Measured from the cysteine to the phenylalanine, the CDR3 is 16 residues long. Of the read, only the CDR3 DNA is kept; its 48 bases are in frame from base 1. CDR1 is given as LNHNV and CDR2 as YYDKDF, both from the germline V gene (reference sequence).

The V and J segments used are TRBV15 and TRBJ2-5, with an unclear D gene assignment. The clonotype was recovered from a woman aged 18-30 years in good health and CMV-seronegative. The sample consisted of PBMCs. The encoded CDR3 is CATSRDRSYGEKTQYF. The bases are TGTGCCACCAGCAGAGACAGGTCCTACGGTGAAAAGACCCAGTACTTC.